The 5 T cell receptor beta chains below all came from one sample that was sequenced in a study of follicular helper T cells after annual influenza vaccination. Time point in this sample: 2014-2015 season, 7 days after vaccination. TCRdb's table, derived via immunoSEQ multiplex PCR, lists solely in-frame clones and lacks some. The sample carries 12,000 to 15,000 clones, roughly 80% recorded once. This specimen was CXCR5+ CD38- circulating T follicular helper cells from blood, taken 7 days after influenza vaccination. Subset indicated: circulating Tfh, non-naive CD4+CXCR5+PD-1+ (ICOS+CD38+ or ICOS-CD38-). The receptor source for this set is an adult who received the influenza vaccine.

The table lists this clone with a few counts. This rearrangement joins TRBV6-5 to TRBJ2-6; D unclear. The CDR3 contains 13 residues. V dropped 6 bases and J dropped 4 bases, with 7 bases sitting between them. Germline-derived CDR1 and CDR2 are MNHEY and SVGAGI. CDR3 DNA: TGTGCCAGCAGGACTCTCGGGGCCAACGTCCTGACTTTC. This translates into CASRTLGANVLTF.

V is TRBV30 and J is TRBJ2-1, with TRBD2 identical over 12 bases. With 3 bases clipped from V and 10 bases from J, the junction kept 10 bases outside the gene matches. The CDR3 is made up of 15 amino acids. The germline CDR1 and CDR2 sequences are GTSNPN and SVGIG (reference sequence). CDR3 residues: CAWRGTSGLGGEQFF. The CDR3, as DNA: TGTGCCTGGAGAGGGACTAGCGGGCTGGGCGGAGAGCAGTTCTTC.

This chain connects TRBV19 to TRBJ2-5, with 9 bases identical to TRBD2. V shed 5 bases and J 0 bases; nucleotides not matched to a gene: 4. Germline V lookup: CDR1 LNHDA, CDR2 SQIVND (reference sequence). The CDR3 covers 15 residues. The CDR3 loop reads CASSVTSGYQETQYF. CDR3 bases: TGTGCCAGTAGTGTTACTAGCGGGTACCAAGAGACCCAGTACTTC.

V is TRBV6-1 and J is TRBJ2-5; the match to TRBD2 covers 14 bases. The CDR3 runs to 15 residues. Germline CDR1 MNHNS, CDR2 SASEGT. Losses at the gene ends were 6 bases for V and 4 bases for J; bases not matched to a gene: 4. CDR3 in DNA: TGTGCCAGCAGGCGGGGACTAGCGGGGGTAGAGACCCAGTACTTC. Translating gives CASRRGLAGVETQYF.

The V call is TRBV6-1, the J call TRBJ2-7; D may be TRBD2 (6 bases). The CDR3 is made up of 15 amino acids. Germline-derived CDR1 and CDR2 are MNHNS and SASEGT. V dropped 7 bases and J dropped 3 bases, with 19 bases sitting between them. CDR3 bases: TGTGCCAGCACCCTGGGCGGGGTCGAAGACTACGAGCAGTACTTC. Protein product: CASTLGGVEDYEQYF.